The entry that follows covers one T cell receptor beta chain sequence. Other DNA sequences of this sample code for an identical CDR3. Participant ages covered roughly 18 to 89 years across 20 to 30 US areas. This record belongs to a study of blood T cell repertoires in COVID-19. This CDR3 is built from 13 residues. The V gene's germline CDR1 is SGHNT and CDR2 YYREEE (reference sequence). Germline trimming cut 3 bases from V and 5 bases from J; bases unmatched to any gene: 2. Clones were read by immunoSEQ multiplex PCR, and TCRdb kept only the in-frame ones, dropping some. The sample lists some 360,000 clones, around nine tenths occurring once.

What was sequenced was PBMCs or T cells enriched from blood (not recorded which). The V gene is TRBV5-4, the J gene TRBJ1-2; 9 nucleotides line up with TRBD1. This receptor was identified in a woman in her twenties or thirties who had been exposed to COVID-19. The CDR3 sequence: CASSYDRGYGYTF. CDR3 nucleotide sequence: TGTGCCAGCAGCTATGACAGGGGGTATGGCTACACCTTC.